This is a list of T cell receptor beta chains from one sample in a study of blood T cell repertoires in COVID-19. Some clones are missing from TCRdb's copy, which holds only in-frame ones; the method was immunoSEQ multiplex PCR. The sample consists of about 170,000 clones, approximately 84% of them appearing once. The sample taken for sequencing was PBMCs or T cells enriched from blood (not recorded which). The receptors originated from a human donor with acute COVID-19. The donor label of this sample is uncertain. CDR3s include the opening cysteine and the closing phenylalanine or tryptophan. Each record gives: D gene, V gene, J gene, clone size, CDR3 DNA, CDR3 protein. The D gene is left open where the match is weak. Clone size is shown for a subset of rows, as once, few, many or a class of expanded clone.

d_call: TRBD1; v_call: TRBV5-1; j_call: TRBJ2-1; clone_size: NA; cdr3_nt: TGCGCCAGCAGCTCGGGACAGGGCGGAGGTGAGCAGTTCTTC; cdr3_aa: CASSSGQGGGEQFF
d_call: TRBD1; v_call: TRBV5-1; j_call: TRBJ2-7; clone_size: NA; cdr3_nt: TGCGCCAGCAGTCCATACTCCGGGACAGGGGGCAGGGACGAGCAGTACTTC; cdr3_aa: CASSPYSGTGGRDEQYF
d_call: NA; v_call: TRBV5-6; j_call: TRBJ1-4; clone_size: NA; cdr3_nt: TGTGCCAGCAGCTTGCGCAGGGTATTGGGCGAAAAACTGTTTTTT; cdr3_aa: CASSLRRVLGEKLFF
d_call: TRBD1; v_call: TRBV18; j_call: TRBJ1-2; clone_size: NA; cdr3_nt: TGTGCCAGCTCAACCTATCGACAGGGTCTCTATGGCTACACCTTC; cdr3_aa: CASSTYRQGLYGYTF
d_call: TRBD2; v_call: TRBV2; j_call: TRBJ2-2; clone_size: once; cdr3_nt: TGTGCCAGCAGCCGATCTAGCGGGGGGTCGGACACCGGGGAGCTGTTTTTT; cdr3_aa: CASSRSSGGSDTGELFF
d_call: TRBD2; v_call: TRBV7-9; j_call: TRBJ2-1; clone_size: NA; cdr3_nt: TGTGCCAGCAGCTTCTTTCTAGCGGGGGTAGACAATGAGCAGTTCTTC; cdr3_aa: CASSFFLAGVDNEQFF
d_call: NA; v_call: TRBV19; j_call: TRBJ2-7; clone_size: few; cdr3_nt: TGTGCCAGTAGTATCCTCAGGGGCGAGCAGTACTTC; cdr3_aa: CASSILRGEQYF
d_call: NA; v_call: TRBV7-3; j_call: TRBJ2-2; clone_size: NA; cdr3_nt: TGTGCCAGCAGCTCTAGAAACACCGGGGAGCTGTTTTTT; cdr3_aa: CASSSRNTGELFF
d_call: NA; v_call: TRBV19; j_call: TRBJ1-2; clone_size: once; cdr3_nt: TGTGCCAGTAGTATTACAGGAACCAACTATGGCTACACCTTC; cdr3_aa: CASSITGTNYGYTF
d_call: NA; v_call: TRBV25-1; j_call: TRBJ1-5; clone_size: NA; cdr3_nt: TGTGCCAGCAGTGAGGGAGGCTCGTGGCCCCAGCATTTT; cdr3_aa: CASSEGGSWPQHF
d_call: NA; v_call: TRBV9; j_call: TRBJ2-6; clone_size: NA; cdr3_nt: TGTGCCAGCAGCGCAGGGGTTGGGGCCAACGTCCTGACTTTC; cdr3_aa: CASSAGVGANVLTF